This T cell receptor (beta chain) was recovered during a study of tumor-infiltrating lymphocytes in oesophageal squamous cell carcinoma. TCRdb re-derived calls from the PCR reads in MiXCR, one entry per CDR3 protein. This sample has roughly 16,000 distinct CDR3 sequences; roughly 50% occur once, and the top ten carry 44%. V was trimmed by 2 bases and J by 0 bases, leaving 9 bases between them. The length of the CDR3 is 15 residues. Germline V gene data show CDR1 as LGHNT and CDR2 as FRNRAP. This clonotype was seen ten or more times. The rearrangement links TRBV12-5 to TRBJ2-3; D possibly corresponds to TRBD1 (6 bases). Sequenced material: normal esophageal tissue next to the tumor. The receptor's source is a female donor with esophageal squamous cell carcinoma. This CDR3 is CASGLSGQSTDTQYF. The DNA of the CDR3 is TGTGCTAGTGGTTTGAGTGGACAGAGCACAGATACGCAGTATTTT.